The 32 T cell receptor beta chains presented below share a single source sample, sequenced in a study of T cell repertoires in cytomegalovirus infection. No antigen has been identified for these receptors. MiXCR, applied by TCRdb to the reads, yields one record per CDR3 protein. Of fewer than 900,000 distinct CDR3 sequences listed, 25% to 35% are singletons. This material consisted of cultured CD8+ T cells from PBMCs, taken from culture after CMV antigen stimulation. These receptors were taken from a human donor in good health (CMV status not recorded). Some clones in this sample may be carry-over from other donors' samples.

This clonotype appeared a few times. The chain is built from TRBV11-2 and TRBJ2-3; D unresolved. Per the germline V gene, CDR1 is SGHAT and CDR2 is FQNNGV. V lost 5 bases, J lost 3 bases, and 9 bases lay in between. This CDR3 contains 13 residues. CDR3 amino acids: CASSAAPTDTQYF. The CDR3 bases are TGTGCCAGCAGCGCGGCCCCTACAGATACGCAGTATTTT.

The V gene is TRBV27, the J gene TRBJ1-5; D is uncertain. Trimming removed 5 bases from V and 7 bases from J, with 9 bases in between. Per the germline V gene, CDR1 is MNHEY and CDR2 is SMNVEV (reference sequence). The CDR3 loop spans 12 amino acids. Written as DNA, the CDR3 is TGTGCCAGCAGTACGGGTACCCAGCCCCAGCATTTT. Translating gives CASSTGTQPQHF.

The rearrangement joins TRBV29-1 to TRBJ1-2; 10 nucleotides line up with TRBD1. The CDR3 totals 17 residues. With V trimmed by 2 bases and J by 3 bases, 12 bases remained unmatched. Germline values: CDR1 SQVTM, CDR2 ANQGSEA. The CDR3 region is CSVESESRDRGDYGYTF. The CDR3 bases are TGCAGCGTTGAATCAGAAAGCCGGGACAGGGGCGACTATGGCTACACCTTC.

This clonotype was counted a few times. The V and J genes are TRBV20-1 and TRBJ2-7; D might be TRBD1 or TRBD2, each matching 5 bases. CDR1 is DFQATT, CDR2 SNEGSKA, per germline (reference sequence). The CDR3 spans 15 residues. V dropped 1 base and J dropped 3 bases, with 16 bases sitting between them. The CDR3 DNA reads TGCAGTGCTAGAGTCCCTAGCCCAGGACACTACGAGCAGTACTTC. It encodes CSARVPSPGHYEQYF.

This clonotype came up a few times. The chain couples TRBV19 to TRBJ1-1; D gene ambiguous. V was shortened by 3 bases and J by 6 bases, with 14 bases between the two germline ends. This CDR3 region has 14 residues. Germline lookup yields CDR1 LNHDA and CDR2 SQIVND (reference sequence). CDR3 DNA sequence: TGTGCCAGTAGTATGAGAGGGTCGTCGGCTGAAGCTTTCTTT. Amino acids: CASSMRGSSAEAFF.

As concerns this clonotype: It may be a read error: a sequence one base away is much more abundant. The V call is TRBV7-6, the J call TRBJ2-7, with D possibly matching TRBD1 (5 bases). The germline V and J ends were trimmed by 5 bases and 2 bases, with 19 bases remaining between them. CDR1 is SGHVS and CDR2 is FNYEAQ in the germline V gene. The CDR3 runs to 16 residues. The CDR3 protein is CASSPTMGRRAYEQYF. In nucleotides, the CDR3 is TGTGCCAGCAGCCCTACTATGGGGCGCAGAGCCTACGAGCAGTACTTC.

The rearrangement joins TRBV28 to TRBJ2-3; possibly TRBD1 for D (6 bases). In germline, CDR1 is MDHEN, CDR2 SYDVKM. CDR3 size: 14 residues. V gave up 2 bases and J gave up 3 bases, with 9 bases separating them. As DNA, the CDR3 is TGTGCCAGCAGTTTAAACAGGGTTACAGATACGCAGTATTTT. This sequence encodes CASSLNRVTDTQYF. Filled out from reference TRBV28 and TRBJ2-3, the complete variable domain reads DVKVTQSSRYLVKRTGEKVFLECVQDMDHENMFWYRQDPGLGLRLIYFSYDVKMKEKGDIPEGYSVSREKKERFSLILESASTNQTSMYLCASSLNRVTDTQYFGPGTRLTVL.

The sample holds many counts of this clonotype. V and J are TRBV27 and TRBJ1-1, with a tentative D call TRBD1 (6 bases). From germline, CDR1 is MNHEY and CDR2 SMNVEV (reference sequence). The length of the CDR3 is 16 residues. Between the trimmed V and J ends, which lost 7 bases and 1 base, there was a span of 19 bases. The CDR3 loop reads CASKIGTPGGNTEAFF. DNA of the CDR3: TGTGCCAGCAAAATCGGGACACCGGGCGGGAACACTGAAGCTTTCTTT.

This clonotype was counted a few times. The CDR3 DNA is TGTGCCAGCAGCTTAAACGGGGGGGCCGGGGAGCTGTTTTTT. Its translation is CASSLNGGAGELFF. The rearrangement joins TRBV11-2 to TRBJ2-2, with 8 bases matching TRBD2. The CDR3 totals 14 residues. The germline V gene has CDR1 SGHAT and CDR2 FQNNGV. V gave up 2 bases and J gave up 6 bases; unmatched junction bases: 2.

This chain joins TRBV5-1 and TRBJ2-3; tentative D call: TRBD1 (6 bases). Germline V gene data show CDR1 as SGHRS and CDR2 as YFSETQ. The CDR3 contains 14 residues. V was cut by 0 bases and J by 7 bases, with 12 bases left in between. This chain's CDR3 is CASSLETRGHTQYF. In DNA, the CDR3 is TGCGCCAGCAGCTTGGAGACCAGGGGACATACGCAGTATTTT.

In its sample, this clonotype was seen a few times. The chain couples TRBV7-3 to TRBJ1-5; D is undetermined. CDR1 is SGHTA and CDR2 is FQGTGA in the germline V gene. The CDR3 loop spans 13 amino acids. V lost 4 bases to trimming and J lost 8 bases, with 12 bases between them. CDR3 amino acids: CASSSDSVEPQHF. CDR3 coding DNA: TGTGCCAGCAGCTCGGACTCCGTGGAGCCCCAGCATTTT.

The DNA for the CDR3 is TGCGCCAGCAGCCACGCGCCCATGGGGGAGGGCGGTGAGCAGTTCTTC. Protein sequence: CASSHAPMGEGGEQFF. This chain uses TRBV4-1 with TRBJ2-1; 7 bases agree with TRBD2. In germline, CDR1 is MGHRA, CDR2 YSYEKL. With V trimmed by 3 bases and J by 9 bases, 14 bases remained unmatched. This CDR3 has 16 amino acids.

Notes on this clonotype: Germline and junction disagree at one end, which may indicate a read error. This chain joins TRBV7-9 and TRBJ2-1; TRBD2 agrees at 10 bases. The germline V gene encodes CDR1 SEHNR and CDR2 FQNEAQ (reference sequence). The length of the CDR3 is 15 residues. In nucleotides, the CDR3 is TGTGCCAGCAGCATAGCGGGGGGCGTTTACAATGAGCAGTTCTTC. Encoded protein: CASSIAGGVYNEQFF.

CDR3: CASSLSTGNNSPLHF. DNA of the CDR3: TGTGCCAGCAGCCTATCGACAGGGAATAATTCACCCCTCCACTTT. The genes are TRBV11-2 and TRBJ1-6; 7 nucleotides match TRBD1. CDR1 and CDR2 from the germline V gene are SGHAT and FQNNGV. The CDR3 has 15 residues. J lost 5 bases, V lost 5 bases, and 6 bases had no gene match.

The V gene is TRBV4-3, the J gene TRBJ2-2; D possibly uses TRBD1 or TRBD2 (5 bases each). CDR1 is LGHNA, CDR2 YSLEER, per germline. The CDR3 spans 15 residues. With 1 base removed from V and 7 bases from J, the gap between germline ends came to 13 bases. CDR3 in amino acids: CASSQGAWGNGELFF. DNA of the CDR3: TGCGCCAGCAGCCAAGGGGCCTGGGGGAACGGGGAGCTGTTTTTT.

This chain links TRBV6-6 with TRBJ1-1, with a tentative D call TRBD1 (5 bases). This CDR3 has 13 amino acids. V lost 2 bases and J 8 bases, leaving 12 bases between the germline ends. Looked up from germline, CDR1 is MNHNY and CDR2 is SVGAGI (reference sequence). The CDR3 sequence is CASSYIVGTEAFF. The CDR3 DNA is TGTGCCAGCAGTTACATCGTTGGGACCGAAGCTTTCTTT.

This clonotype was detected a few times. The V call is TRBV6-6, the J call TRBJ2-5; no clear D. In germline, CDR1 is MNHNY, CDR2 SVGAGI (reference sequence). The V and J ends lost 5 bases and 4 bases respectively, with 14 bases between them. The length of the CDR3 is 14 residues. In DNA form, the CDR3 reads TGTGCCAGCAGTGATTATATGAGAGGAGAGACCCAGTACTTC. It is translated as CASSDYMRGETQYF.

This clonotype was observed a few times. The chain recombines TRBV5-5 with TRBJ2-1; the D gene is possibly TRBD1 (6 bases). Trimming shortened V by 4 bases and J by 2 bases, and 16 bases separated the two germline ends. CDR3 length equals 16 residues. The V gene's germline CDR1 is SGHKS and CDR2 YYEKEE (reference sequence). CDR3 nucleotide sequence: TGTGCCAGCAGCCCTAAGTGGGCAGGGGCCTACAATGAGCAGTTCTTC. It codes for CASSPKWAGAYNEQFF.

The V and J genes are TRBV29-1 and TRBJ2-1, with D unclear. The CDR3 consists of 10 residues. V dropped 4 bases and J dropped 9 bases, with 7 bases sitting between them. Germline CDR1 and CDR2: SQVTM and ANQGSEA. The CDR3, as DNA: TGCAGCGTTGGGCAGGTTGAGCAGTTCTTC. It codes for CSVGQVEQFF.

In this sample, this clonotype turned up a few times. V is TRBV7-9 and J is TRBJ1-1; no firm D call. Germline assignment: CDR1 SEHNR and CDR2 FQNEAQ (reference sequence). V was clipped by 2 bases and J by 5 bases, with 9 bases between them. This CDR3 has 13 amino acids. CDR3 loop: CASSLFGATEAFF. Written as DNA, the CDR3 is TGTGCCAGCAGCTTATTCGGTGCGACTGAAGCTTTCTTT.

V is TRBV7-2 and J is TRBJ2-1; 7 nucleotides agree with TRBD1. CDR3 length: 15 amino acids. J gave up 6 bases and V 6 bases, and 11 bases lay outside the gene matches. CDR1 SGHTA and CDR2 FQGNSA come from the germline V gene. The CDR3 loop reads CASSQTDDRANEQFF. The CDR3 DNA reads TGTGCCAGCAGTCAAACCGACGACAGGGCCAATGAGCAGTTCTTC. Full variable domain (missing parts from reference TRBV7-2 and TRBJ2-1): GAGVSQSPSNKVTEKGKDVELRCDPISGHTALYWYRQSLGQGLEFLIYFQGNSAPDKSGLPSDRFSAERTGGSVSTLTIQRTQQEDSAVYLCASSQTDDRANEQFFGPGTRLTVL.

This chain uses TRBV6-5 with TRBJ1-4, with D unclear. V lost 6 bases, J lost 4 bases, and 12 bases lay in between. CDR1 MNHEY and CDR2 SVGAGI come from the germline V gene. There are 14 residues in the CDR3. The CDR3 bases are TGTGCCAGCAGCATAGGACCGATTAATGAAAAACTGTTTTTT. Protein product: CASSIGPINEKLFF.

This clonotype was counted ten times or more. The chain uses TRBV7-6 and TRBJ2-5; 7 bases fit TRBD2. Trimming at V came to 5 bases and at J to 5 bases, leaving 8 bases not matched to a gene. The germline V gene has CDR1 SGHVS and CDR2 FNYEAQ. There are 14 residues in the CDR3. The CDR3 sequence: CASSVSGFGETQYF. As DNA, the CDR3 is TGTGCCAGCAGCGTTAGCGGGTTCGGGGAGACCCAGTACTTC.

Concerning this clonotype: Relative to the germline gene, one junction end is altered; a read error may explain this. As DNA, the CDR3 is TGTGTCAGCGTATTTTCGGGGAACACTGAAGCTTTCTTT. Encoded protein: CVSVFSGNTEAFF. The chain uses TRBV7-9 and TRBJ1-1, with D unclear. Germline CDR1 reads SEHNR; CDR2 reads FQNEAQ (reference sequence). This CDR3 is 13 amino acids long.

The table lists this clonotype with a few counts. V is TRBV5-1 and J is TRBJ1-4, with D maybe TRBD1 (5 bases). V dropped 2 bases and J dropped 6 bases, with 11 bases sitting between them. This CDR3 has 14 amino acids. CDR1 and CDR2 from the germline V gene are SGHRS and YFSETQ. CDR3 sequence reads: CASSFRGSDEKLFF. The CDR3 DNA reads TGCGCCAGCAGCTTCCGGGGGTCGGATGAAAAACTGTTTTTT.

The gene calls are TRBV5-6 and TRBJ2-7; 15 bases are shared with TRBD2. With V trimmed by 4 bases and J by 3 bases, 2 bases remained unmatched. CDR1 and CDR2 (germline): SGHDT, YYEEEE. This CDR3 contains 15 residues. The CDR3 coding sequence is TGTGCCAGCAGCCCGGGACTAGCGGGAGGCTACGAGCAGTACGTC. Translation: CASSPGLAGGYEQYV.

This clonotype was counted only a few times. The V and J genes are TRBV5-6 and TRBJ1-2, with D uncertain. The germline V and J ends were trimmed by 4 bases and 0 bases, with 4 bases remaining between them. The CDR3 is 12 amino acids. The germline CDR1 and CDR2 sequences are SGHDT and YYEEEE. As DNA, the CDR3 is TGTGCCAGCAGCCGGGCTAACTATGGCTACACCTTC. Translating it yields CASSRANYGYTF. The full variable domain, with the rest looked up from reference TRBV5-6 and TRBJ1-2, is DAGVTQSPTHLIKTRGQQVTLRCSPKSGHDTVSWYQQALGQGPQFIFQYYEEEERQRGNFPDRFSGHQFPNYSSELNVNALLLGDSALYLCASSRANYGYTFGSGTRLTVV.

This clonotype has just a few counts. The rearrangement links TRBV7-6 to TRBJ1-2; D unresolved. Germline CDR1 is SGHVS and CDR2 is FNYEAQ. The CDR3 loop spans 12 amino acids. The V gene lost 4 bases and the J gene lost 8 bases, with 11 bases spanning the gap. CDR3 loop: CASSSWEGGYTF. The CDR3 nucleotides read TGTGCCAGCAGCTCTTGGGAGGGAGGCTACACCTTC.

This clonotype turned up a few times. The CDR3: CASMMKWNQPQHF. CDR3 nucleotide sequence: TGTGCCAGCATGATGAAGTGGAATCAGCCCCAGCATTTT. The chain carries TRBV12-3 or TRBV12-4 and TRBJ1-5; no firm D call. The CDR3 runs 13 residues. V dropped 7 bases and J dropped 4 bases, with 11 bases sitting between them.

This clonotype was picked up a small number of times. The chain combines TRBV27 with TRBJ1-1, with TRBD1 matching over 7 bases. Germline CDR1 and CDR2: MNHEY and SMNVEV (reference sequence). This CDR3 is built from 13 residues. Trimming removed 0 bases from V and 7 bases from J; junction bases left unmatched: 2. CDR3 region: CASSLSGQVEAFF. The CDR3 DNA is TGTGCCAGCAGTTTATCCGGACAGGTTGAAGCTTTCTTT.

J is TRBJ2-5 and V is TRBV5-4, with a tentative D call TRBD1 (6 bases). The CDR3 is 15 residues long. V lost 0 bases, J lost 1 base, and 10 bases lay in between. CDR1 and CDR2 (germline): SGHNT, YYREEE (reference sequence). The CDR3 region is CASSLGGTTQETQYF. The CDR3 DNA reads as TGTGCCAGCAGCTTGGGAGGGACAACCCAAGAGACCCAGTACTTC.

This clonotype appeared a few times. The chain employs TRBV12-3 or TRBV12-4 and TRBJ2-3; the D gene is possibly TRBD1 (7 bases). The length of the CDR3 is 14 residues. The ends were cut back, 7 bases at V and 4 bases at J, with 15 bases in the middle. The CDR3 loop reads CASNDREVADTQYF. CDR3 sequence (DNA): TGTGCCAGCAACGACAGGGAGGTGGCAGATACGCAGTATTTT.